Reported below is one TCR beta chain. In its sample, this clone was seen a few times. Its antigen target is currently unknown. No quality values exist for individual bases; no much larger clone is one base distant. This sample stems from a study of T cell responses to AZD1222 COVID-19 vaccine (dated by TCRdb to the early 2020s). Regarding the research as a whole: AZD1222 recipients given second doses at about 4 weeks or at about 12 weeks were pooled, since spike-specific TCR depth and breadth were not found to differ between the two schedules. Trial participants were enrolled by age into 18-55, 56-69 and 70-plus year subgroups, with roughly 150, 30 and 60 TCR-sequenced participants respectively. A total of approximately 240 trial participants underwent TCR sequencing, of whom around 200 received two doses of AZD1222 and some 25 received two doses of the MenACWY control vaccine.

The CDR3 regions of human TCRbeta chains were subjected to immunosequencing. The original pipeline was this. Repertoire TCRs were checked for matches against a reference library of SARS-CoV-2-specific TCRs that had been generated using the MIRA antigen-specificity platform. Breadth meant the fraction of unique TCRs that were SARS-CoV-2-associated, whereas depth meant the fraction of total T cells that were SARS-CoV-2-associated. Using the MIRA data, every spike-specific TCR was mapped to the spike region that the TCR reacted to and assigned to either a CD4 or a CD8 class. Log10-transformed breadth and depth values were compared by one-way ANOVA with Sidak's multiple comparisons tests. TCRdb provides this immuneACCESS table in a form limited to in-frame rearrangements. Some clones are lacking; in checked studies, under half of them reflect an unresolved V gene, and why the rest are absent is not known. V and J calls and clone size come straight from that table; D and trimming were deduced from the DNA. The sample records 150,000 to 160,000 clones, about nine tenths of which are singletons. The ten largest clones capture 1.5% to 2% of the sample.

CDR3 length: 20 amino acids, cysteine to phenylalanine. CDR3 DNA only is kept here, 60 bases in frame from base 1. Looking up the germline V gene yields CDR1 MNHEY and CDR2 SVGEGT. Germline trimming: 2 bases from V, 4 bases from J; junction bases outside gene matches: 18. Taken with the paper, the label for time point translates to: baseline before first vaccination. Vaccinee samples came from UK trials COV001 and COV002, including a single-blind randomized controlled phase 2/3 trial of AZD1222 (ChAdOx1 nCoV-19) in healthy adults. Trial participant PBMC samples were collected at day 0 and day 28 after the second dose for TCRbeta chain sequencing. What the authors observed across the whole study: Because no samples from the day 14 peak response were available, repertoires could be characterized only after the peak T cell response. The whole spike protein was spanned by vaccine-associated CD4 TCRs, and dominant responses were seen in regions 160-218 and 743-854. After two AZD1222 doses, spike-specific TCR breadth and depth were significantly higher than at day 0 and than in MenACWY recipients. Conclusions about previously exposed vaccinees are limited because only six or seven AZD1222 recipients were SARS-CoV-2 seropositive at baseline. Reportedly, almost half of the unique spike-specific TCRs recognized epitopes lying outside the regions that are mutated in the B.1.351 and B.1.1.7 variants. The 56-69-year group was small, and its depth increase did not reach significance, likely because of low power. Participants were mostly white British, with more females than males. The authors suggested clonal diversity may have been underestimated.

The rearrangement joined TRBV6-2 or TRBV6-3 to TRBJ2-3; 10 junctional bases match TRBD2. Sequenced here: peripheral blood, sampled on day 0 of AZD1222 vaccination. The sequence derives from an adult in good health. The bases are TGTGCCAGCAGTTACGGCAGGCAGGCTAGCGGGAGACGTTTCCCAGATACGCAGTATTTT. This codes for CASSYGRQASGRRFPDTQYF.